This T cell receptor (beta chain) was sequenced for a study of regulatory T cells in long-lasting Graves disease. Deletions cut 7 bases from V and 6 bases from J, with 17 bases between. The length of the CDR3 is 13 residues. Per the germline V gene, CDR1 is DFQATT and CDR2 is SNEGSKA (reference sequence). Many counts were recorded for this clonotype. Time point: newly diagnosed GD, antithyroid drugs for less than 3 months. RNA isolated from PBMCs was used to make the TCR library. According to the study, TCR beta libraries were built with iRepertoire HTBI primers and CDR3-region Arm-PCR. TCRdb processed the multiplex PCR reads anew with MiXCR; each CDR3 protein has one entry. This sample carries some 500,000 distinct CDR3 sequences, approximately 16% of them seen once, and the ten largest clones take 25%. This sample was also put to use in a study of T cells in Graves' hyperthyroidism and ophthalmopathy.

The sequence came from a woman aged 35 to 59 with Graves disease. V usage is TRBV20-1 and J usage is TRBJ2-3; D call uncertain. The starting material was peripheral blood mononuclear cells (PBMCs), obtained at new diagnosis, from a patient treated with antithyroid drugs. The CDR3: CSDLSPTVDTQYF. CDR3 sequence (DNA): TGCAGTGACCTCTCCCCGACGGTGGATACGCAGTATTTT.